These 27 T cell receptor beta chains were all obtained from the same sample, sequenced in a study of CD8 T cells in ankylosing spondylitis. One entry per CDR3 protein, called by TCRdb with MiXCR from the 5' RACE reads. The data contain around 300,000 distinct CDR3 sequences, around 10% of them seen just once; the ten biggest clones take up about a tenth. The source material was blood, either unsorted or a sorted T cell fraction (not recorded which). The receptors were sampled from a female donor with ankylosing spondylitis or in good health (not recorded which).

This clonotype was observed many times. The chain couples TRBV20-1 to TRBJ2-7, with 9 bases fitting TRBD1. This CDR3 has 15 amino acids. V trimming: 3 bases; J trimming: 3 bases; junction bases outside the gene matches: 9. Per the germline V gene, CDR1 is DFQATT and CDR2 is SNEGSKA (reference sequence). CDR3 residues: CSARGLDRGLYEQYF. The CDR3 DNA reads as TGCAGTGCTAGGGGCTTGGACAGGGGACTCTACGAGCAGTACTTC.

The V and J genes are TRBV7-9 and TRBJ1-4, with a tentative D call TRBD1 (5 bases). The CDR3 sequence is 14 residues long. V was pared by 5 bases and J by 8 bases, with 15 bases between. Germline V gene sequence: CDR1 SEHNR, CDR2 FQNEAQ (reference sequence). CDR3 residues: CASSRGDLNEKLFF. CDR3 nucleotide sequence: TGTGCCAGCAGCCGAGGGGATCTAAACGAAAAACTGTTTTTT.

This clonotype was seen ten or more times. The chain is built from TRBV6-2 or TRBV6-3 and TRBJ2-1; 9 positions match TRBD2. With V trimmed by 6 bases and J by 7 bases, 10 bases remained unmatched. Germline values: CDR1 MNHEY, CDR2 SVGEGT. The CDR3 has 15 amino acids. This chain's CDR3 is CASSAPTSGPNEQFF. CDR3 nucleotides: TGTGCCAGCAGCGCCCCGACTAGCGGTCCGAATGAGCAGTTCTTC.

In this sample, this clonotype turned up many times. CDR3 protein: CASRQTPSREQYF. CDR3 in DNA: TGTGCCAGCAGACAGACGCCTAGTCGCGAGCAGTACTTC. The chain employs TRBV12-3 or TRBV12-4 and TRBJ2-7, with no clear D. The CDR3 totals 13 residues. The V end was cut by 6 bases, the J end by 6 bases, with 15 bases between.

This clonotype appeared many times. The J gene is TRBJ1-1, the V gene TRBV20-1, with D perhaps matching TRBD1 (6 bases). Germline V CDR1 and CDR2: DFQATT, SNEGSKA (reference sequence). The CDR3 covers 14 residues. The CDR3 sequence: CHYLGDNDNTEAFF. In DNA form, the CDR3 reads TGCCATTATCTGGGGGACAACGATAACACTGAAGCTTTCTTT.

In its sample, this clonotype was seen many times. The chain combines TRBV7-9 with TRBJ2-2; TRBD2 is a possible D gene (5 bases). The CDR3 extends over 15 amino acids. The germline V gene encodes CDR1 SEHNR and CDR2 FQNEAQ (reference sequence). Trimming removed 2 bases at V and 1 base at J, with 8 bases between. The CDR3 coding sequence is TGTGCCAGCAGCTTAATGGCGGGGAACACCGGGGAGCTGTTTTTT. Protein: CASSLMAGNTGELFF.

Many counts were recorded for this clonotype. This chain joins TRBV7-2 and TRBJ1-6, with D maybe TRBD1 (6 bases). Germline V gene sequence: CDR1 SGHTA, CDR2 FQGNSA. V was shortened by 2 bases and J by 6 bases, with 14 bases between the two germline ends. The CDR3 runs 16 residues. Here the CDR3 reads CASSLRGARANSPLHF. CDR3 DNA: TGTGCCAGCAGCTTACGGGGGGCCAGGGCTAATTCACCCCTCCACTTT. The full variable domain, rest sourced from reference TRBV7-2 and TRBJ1-6, is GAGVSQSPSNKVTEKGKDVELRCDPISGHTALYWYRQSLGQGLEFLIYFQGNSAPDKSGLPSDRFSAERTGGSVSTLTIQRTQQEDSAVYLCASSLRGARANSPLHFGNGTRLTVT.

V usage is TRBV28 and J usage is TRBJ2-1, with D maybe TRBD2 (6 bases). The CDR3 length is 16 residues. V lost 6 bases and J 3 bases, leaving 18 bases between the germline ends. CDR1 MDHEN and CDR2 SYDVKM come from the germline V gene. In DNA form, the CDR3 reads TGTGCCAGCAGGGGACTGAGCCCCACCTACTACAATGAGCAGTTCTTC. It encodes CASRGLSPTYYNEQFF.

This clonotype was counted between two and nine times. The chain is built from TRBV5-1 and TRBJ2-7, with D maybe TRBD1 (6 bases). Trimming removed 0 bases at V and 3 bases at J, with 19 bases between. From germline, CDR1 is SGHRS and CDR2 YFSETQ. This CDR3 is 17 amino acids long. CDR3 bases: TGCGCCAGCAGCTTGGCGATGCAGGGGACCCTTCTCTACGAGCAGTACTTC. Protein sequence: CASSLAMQGTLLYEQYF.

As for this clonotype: The junction departs from germline at one end; a sequencing error may be responsible. The chain recombines TRBV20-1 with TRBJ2-5; TRBD2 matches 9 bases. CDR1 and CDR2 (germline): DFQATT, SNEGSKA (reference sequence). The CDR3 is 15 amino acids. This CDR3 is CSAPRSGGSQDTQYF. The CDR3 coding sequence is TGCAGTGCCCCGCGAAGCGGGGGGTCCCAAGATACCCAGTACTTC.

This clonotype was seen a few times. V gene TRBV5-1 combines with J gene TRBJ2-7; D assignment may be TRBD1 or TRBD2 (5 bases each). The CDR3 runs to 14 residues. From germline, CDR1 is SGHRS and CDR2 YFSETQ. Trimming pared 4 bases from V and 2 bases from J, leaving 13 bases between. Here the CDR3 DNA reads TGCGCCAGCAGCGCCGGGACGGTTACCTACGAGCAGTACTTC. It specifies CASSAGTVTYEQYF.

At least ten counts were recorded for this clonotype. This chain links TRBV29-1 with TRBJ2-1; the match to TRBD2 covers 12 bases. The germline V gene encodes CDR1 SQVTM and CDR2 ANQGSEA. The CDR3 covers 14 residues. With 7 bases clipped from V and 6 bases from J, the junction kept 7 bases outside the gene matches. CDR3: CSASTSGGTNEQFF. The CDR3 nucleotides read TGCAGCGCCTCTACTAGCGGGGGGACCAATGAGCAGTTCTTC.

This clonotype was seen ten or more times. This chain links TRBV12-3 or TRBV12-4 with TRBJ1-4, with D possibly TRBD1 on 6 matching bases. This CDR3 contains 12 residues. V was cut by 8 bases and J by 8 bases, with 12 bases left in between. Written as DNA, the CDR3 is TGTGCCAGCGCGCTGAGGGGGGAAAAACTGTTTTTT. Translating it yields CASALRGEKLFF.

This clonotype was found a few times. The genes are TRBV5-5 and TRBJ2-5; D uncertain. CDR1 is SGHKS and CDR2 is YYEKEE in the germline V gene (reference sequence). This CDR3 region has 14 residues. The V end lost 1 base, the J end lost 2 bases, and 9 bases lay between the germline ends. This chain's CDR3 is CASSLTVQQETQYF. The DNA for the CDR3 is TGTGCCAGCAGCTTGACAGTTCAGCAAGAGACCCAGTACTTC.

In its sample, this clonotype was seen a few times. The V and J genes are TRBV19 and TRBJ1-2; D might be TRBD1 (5 bases). Germline CDR1 and CDR2: LNHDA and SQIVND (reference sequence). V lost 5 bases to trimming and J lost 8 bases, with 15 bases between them. The CDR3 extends over 13 amino acids. CDR3 nucleotide sequence: TGTGCCAGTAGTCCTGACAGAATGGGCGGCTACACCTTC. Translated: CASSPDRMGGYTF.

This clonotype was counted ten times or more. This chain joins TRBV27 and TRBJ2-5, with 9 bases identical to TRBD1. Germline CDR1 and CDR2: MNHEY and SMNVEV (reference sequence). CDR3 length equals 15 residues. The junction had 5 bases not matched to a gene; V was cut back by 5 bases and J by 1 base. CDR3 in amino acids: CASSPIQGAQETQYF. The CDR3 nucleotides read TGTGCCAGCAGTCCGATACAGGGGGCCCAAGAGACCCAGTACTTC.

This clonotype was recorded many times. The V call is TRBV7-2, the J call TRBJ2-1; D remains ambiguous. CDR1 and CDR2 (germline): SGHTA, FQGNSA. Trimming stripped 4 bases from V and 4 bases from J, with 8 bases between. CDR3 length equals 13 residues. The CDR3 reads CASSSGMYNEQFF. The CDR3 region has the DNA TGTGCCAGCAGCTCTGGTATGTACAATGAGCAGTTCTTC. Full variable domain (outside the CDR3, taken from reference TRBV7-2 and TRBJ2-1): GAGVSQSPSNKVTEKGKDVELRCDPISGHTALYWYRQSLGQGLEFLIYFQGNSAPDKSGLPSDRFSAERTGGSVSTLTIQRTQQEDSAVYLCASSSGMYNEQFFGPGTRLTVL.

This clonotype was picked up many times. The chain carries TRBV24-1 and TRBJ2-2; D may be TRBD2 (5 bases). Germline V CDR1 and CDR2: KGHDR, SFDVKD. The germline V and J ends were trimmed by 2 bases and 8 bases, with 17 bases remaining between them. The CDR3 loop spans 16 amino acids. CDR3 amino acids: CATSDSEGLTRGELFF. CDR3 nucleotide sequence: TGTGCCACCAGTGATTCCGAAGGACTCACTCGGGGGGAGCTGTTTTTT.

Many counts were recorded for this clonotype. The genes are TRBV6-1 and TRBJ1-1, with D possibly TRBD1 on 5 matching bases. Germline V CDR1 and CDR2: MNHNS, SASEGT. This CDR3 comprises 13 residues. Trimming stripped 7 bases from V and 2 bases from J, with 11 bases between. For the CDR3, the DNA is TGTGCCAGCATTGTGACAGCTAACACTGAAGCTTTCTTT. Translating it yields CASIVTANTEAFF.

This clonotype was recorded many times. The V and J genes are TRBV10-2 and TRBJ2-2; 8 bases line up with TRBD2. V was clipped by 6 bases and J by 0 bases; unmatched bases: 9. From germline, CDR1 is WSHSY and CDR2 SAAADI. This CDR3 is built from 17 residues. CDR3 DNA sequence: TGCGCCAGCAGGAAAGGAGCGGGAGCGGCGAACACCGGGGAGCTGTTTTTT. Translated, it gives CASRKGAGAANTGELFF.

This clonotype was counted ten times or more. This chain joins TRBV11-2 and TRBJ2-3; D call uncertain. V was clipped by 4 bases and J by 2 bases, with 25 bases between them. CDR1 and CDR2 (germline): SGHAT, FQNNGV. The CDR3 is 19 amino acids. The CDR3 reads CASSSIRPILRRATDTQYF. CDR3 DNA sequence: TGTGCCAGCAGCTCCATCCGCCCTATCTTACGTAGGGCCACAGATACGCAGTATTTT.

This clonotype was detected a few times. The chain joins TRBV6-2 or TRBV6-3 to TRBJ1-5, with 10 nucleotides matching TRBD1. V lost 2 bases to trimming and J lost 10 bases; unmatched junction nucleotides: 8. The CDR3 sequence is 15 residues long. Germline values: CDR1 MNHEY, CDR2 SVGEGT. CDR3: CASSYRDRGGGPQHF. CDR3 bases: TGTGCCAGCAGTTACCGGGACAGGGGTGGTGGACCCCAGCATTTT.

This clonotype was detected a few times. The chain couples TRBV14 to TRBJ2-1, with a tentative D call TRBD2 (6 bases). The CDR3 spans 15 residues. The germline gives CDR1 SGHDN, CDR2 FVKESK. V was pared by 3 bases and J by 3 bases, with 12 bases between. The CDR3 DNA is TGTGCCAGCAGCCATACCACCGGGGGCTACAATGAGCAGTTCTTC. It yields the protein CASSHTTGGYNEQFF.

The table lists this clonotype with many counts. The chain employs TRBV5-1 and TRBJ2-1; weak D call: TRBD1 (8 bases). Trimming stripped 4 bases from V and 7 bases from J, with 21 bases between. CDR3 size: 16 residues. Germline V lookup: CDR1 SGHRS, CDR2 YFSETQ. DNA of the CDR3: TGCGCCAGCAGCCTAACCGGACAGGGAGGGAATAATGAGCAGTTCTTC. Its translation: CASSLTGQGGNNEQFF. Together with reference TRBV5-1 and TRBJ2-1, the CDR3 gives the full variable domain: KAGVTQTPRYLIKTRGQQVTLSCSPISGHRSVSWYQQTPGQGLQFLFEYFSETQRNKGNFPGRFSGRQFSNSRSEMNVSTLELGDSALYLCASSLTGQGGNNEQFFGPGTRLTVL.

This clonotype was counted ten times or more. The chain carries TRBV7-6 and TRBJ1-5, with TRBD1 identical over 8 bases. Germline CDR1 SGHVS, CDR2 FNYEAQ. This CDR3 has 16 residues. J gave up 1 base and V 2 bases, and 4 bases lay outside the gene matches. Here the CDR3 reads CASSLRTGLSNQPQHF. CDR3 nucleotides: TGTGCCAGCAGCTTAAGGACAGGGTTGAGCAATCAGCCCCAGCATTTT.

This clonotype was seen only a few times. This CDR3 reads CASSSLAGGLVEQYF. The DNA for the CDR3 is TGTGCCAGCAGCTCGCTAGCGGGAGGCTTGGTAGAGCAGTACTTC. The chain combines TRBV7-9 with TRBJ2-7; 11 nucleotides agree with TRBD2. The V gene end was trimmed by 4 bases and the J gene end by 7 bases; junction bases not matched to a gene: 9. Germline loops: CDR1 SEHNR, CDR2 FQNEAQ (reference sequence). The CDR3 length is 15 residues.

This clonotype was picked up many times. The rearrangement joins TRBV11-2 to TRBJ2-3; 9 positions match TRBD2. The CDR3 loop spans 18 amino acids. The V segment lost 5 bases and the J segment 0 bases; nucleotides outside the gene matches: 12. The V gene's germline CDR1 is SGHAT and CDR2 FQNNGV. The CDR3 coding sequence is TGTGCCAGCAGCCCACGGGTGACTAGCGGAGGGAGCACAGATACGCAGTATTTT. Amino acid sequence: CASSPRVTSGGSTDTQYF.